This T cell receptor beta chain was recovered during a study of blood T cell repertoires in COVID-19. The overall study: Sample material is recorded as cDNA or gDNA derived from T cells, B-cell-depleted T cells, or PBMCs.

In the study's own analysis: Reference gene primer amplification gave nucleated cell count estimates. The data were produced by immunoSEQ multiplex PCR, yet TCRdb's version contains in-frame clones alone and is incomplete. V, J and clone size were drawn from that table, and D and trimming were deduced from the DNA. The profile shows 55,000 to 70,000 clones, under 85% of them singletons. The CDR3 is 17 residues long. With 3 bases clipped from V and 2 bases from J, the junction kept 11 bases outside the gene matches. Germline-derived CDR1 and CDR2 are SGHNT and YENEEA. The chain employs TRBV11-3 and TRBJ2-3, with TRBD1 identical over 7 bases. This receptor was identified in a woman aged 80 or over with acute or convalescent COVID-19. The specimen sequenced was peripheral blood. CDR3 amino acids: CASSLGTAPTLTDTQYF. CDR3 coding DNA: TGTGCCAGCAGCTTGGGGACAGCCCCGACCCTCACAGATACGCAGTATTTT.